The 20 T cell receptor beta chains below come from one sample, sequenced in a study of blood T cell repertoires in COVID-19. TCRdb keeps only in-frame clones here, not all; method: immunoSEQ multiplex PCR. The repertoire has under 400,000 clones, roughly 88% of them found once; the top ten carry approximately 1.8%. The sequenced sample was peripheral blood. The receptors here all came from a woman aged 25 to 45 with COVID-19, enrolled during active disease.

The CDR3 DNA reads as TGTGCCAGCAGCCCCGGGTCCACCCTTTACGAGCAGTACTTC. This gives the protein CASSPGSTLYEQYF. The J gene is TRBJ2-7, the V gene TRBV2; D is unresolved. The CDR3 covers 14 residues. Per germline, CDR1 SNHLY and CDR2 FYNNEI. V was cut by 6 bases and J by 4 bases, with 16 bases left in between. Combining the CDR3 with reference TRBV2 and TRBJ2-7 gives the whole variable domain EPEVTQTPSHQVTQMGQEVILRCVPISNHLYFYWYRQILGQKVEFLVSFYNNEISEKSEIFDDQFSVERPDGSNFTLKIRSTKLEDSAMYFCASSPGSTLYEQYFGPGTRLTVT.

J is TRBJ1-2 and V is TRBV3-1 (or the pseudogene TRBV3-2); D not resolved. Looked up from germline, CDR1 is LGHDT and CDR2 is YNNKEL (reference sequence). The CDR3 runs to 13 residues. Trimming stripped 3 bases from V and 6 bases from J, with 11 bases between. As DNA, the CDR3 is TGTGCCAGCAGCCAGACAAGGTTAGATGGCTACACCTTC. It codes for CASSQTRLDGYTF.

V is TRBV7-8 and J is TRBJ2-1; D may be TRBD2 (5 bases). Germline V gene data show CDR1 as SGHVS and CDR2 as FQNEAQ. V was trimmed by 6 bases and J by 6 bases, leaving 18 bases between them. This CDR3 contains 15 residues. CDR3 nucleotide sequence: TGTGCCAGCAGTAAAGGATTAGCAGAGGGCAATGAGCAGTTCTTC. It is translated as CASSKGLAEGNEQFF.

V usage is TRBV27 and J usage is TRBJ2-2, with D unclear. The V gene's germline CDR1 is MNHEY and CDR2 SMNVEV (reference sequence). This CDR3 is 14 amino acids long. V was clipped by 6 bases and J by 6 bases, with 14 bases between them. The chain's CDR3 is CASRYWSQPGELFF. The CDR3 DNA sequence: TGTGCCAGCAGATACTGGTCCCAACCCGGGGAGCTGTTTTTT.

The J gene is TRBJ2-3, the V gene TRBV5-1; 11 bases map to TRBD2. Germline CDR1 SGHRS, CDR2 YFSETQ. V shed 0 bases, J shed 2 bases, and the junction held 2 bases outside the gene matches. The CDR3 sequence is 16 residues long. The CDR3 coding sequence is TGCGCCAGCAGCTTGGGGGGACTAGCGGACACAGATACGCAGTATTTT. This translates into CASSLGGLADTDTQYF.

This chain joins TRBV13 and TRBJ1-1, with 9 bases identical to TRBD1. In germline, CDR1 is PRHDT, CDR2 FYEKMQ (reference sequence). There are 15 residues in the CDR3. The V segment lost 5 bases and the J segment 1 base; nucleotides outside the gene matches: 5. The CDR3 sequence is CASSPNRGPNTEAFF. Here the CDR3 DNA reads TGTGCCAGCAGCCCAAACAGGGGGCCGAACACTGAAGCTTTCTTT.

The CDR3 loop is CASSLGTGGLGNQPQHF. The CDR3 DNA sequence: TGTGCCAGCAGTCTGGGGACAGGGGGCTTGGGCAATCAGCCCCAGCATTTT. The chain employs TRBV27 and TRBJ1-5, with 12 bases that match TRBD1. The CDR3 length is 17 residues. After removal of 5 bases from V and 2 bases from J, the junction contained 7 bases not matched to a gene. Germline V gene lookup returns CDR1 MNHEY and CDR2 SMNVEV (reference sequence).

V and J are TRBV18 and TRBJ2-7, with a tentative D call TRBD1 (5 bases). The CDR3 loop spans 13 amino acids. V was clipped by 1 base and J by 3 bases, with 7 bases between them. Germline V gene data show CDR1 as KGHSH and CDR2 as LQKENI. The CDR3 is CASSPQGYYEQYF. The CDR3 bases are TGTGCCAGCTCACCACAGGGGTACTACGAGCAGTACTTC. Drawing the rest from reference TRBV18 and TRBJ2-7, the complete variable domain is NAGVMQNPRHLVRRRGQEARLRCSPMKGHSHVYWYRQLPEEGLKFMVYLQKENIIDESGMPKERFSAEFPKEGPSILRIQQVVRGDSAAYFCASSPQGYYEQYFGPGTRLTVT.

The V call is TRBV2, the J call TRBJ1-1; no reliable D call. V lost 5 bases and J lost 0, with 7 bases in between. This CDR3 has 13 residues. CDR1 and CDR2 (germline): SNHLY, FYNNEI. This CDR3 is CASSPFLNTEAFF. In DNA, the CDR3 is TGTGCCAGCAGTCCTTTCTTGAACACTGAAGCTTTCTTT.

The chain combines TRBV30 with TRBJ2-3, with D possibly being TRBD1 (5 bases). Germline assignment: CDR1 GTSNPN and CDR2 SVGIG (reference sequence). The CDR3 has 14 residues. V shed 0 bases and J shed 6 bases, with 13 bases lying between them. DNA for the CDR3: TGTGCCTGGAGTGTAACAGGTGGGCGGGATACGCAGTATTTT. As protein: CAWSVTGGRDTQYF.

The J gene is TRBJ2-3, the V gene TRBV19; D remains ambiguous. Per the germline V gene, CDR1 is LNHDA and CDR2 is SQIVND (reference sequence). V was shortened by 5 bases and J by 4 bases, with 16 bases between the two germline ends. This CDR3 has 15 amino acids. The CDR3 DNA is TGTGCCAGTAGTCTACGTTTCGGGTTTGCAGATACGCAGTATTTT. Its translation is CASSLRFGFADTQYF.

This clone is a singleton in its sample. V is TRBV19 and J is TRBJ2-1; 8 nucleotides align to TRBD1. CDR1 and CDR2 from the germline V gene are LNHDA and SQIVND (reference sequence). This CDR3 has 15 residues. Unmatched junction bases numbered 9, after V lost 4 bases and J lost 7 bases. This CDR3 reads CASSTDRGIMNEQFF. CDR3 DNA: TGTGCCAGTAGTACCGACAGGGGAATAATGAATGAGCAGTTCTTC.

The rearrangement links TRBV7-2 to TRBJ1-4; 7 bases align to TRBD1. Germline loops: CDR1 SGHTA, CDR2 FQGNSA. V dropped 3 bases and J dropped 12; count of bases not matched to a gene: 7. CDR3 size: 13 residues. The CDR3 here is CASSFVQGYELFF. The CDR3 bases are TGTGCCAGCAGCTTTGTACAGGGGTACGAACTGTTTTTT.

The V and J genes are TRBV2 and TRBJ2-7; tentatively, D is TRBD2 (6 bases). The CDR3 runs 13 residues. The V end was cut by 0 bases, the J end by 7 bases, with 10 bases between. Germline assignment: CDR1 SNHLY and CDR2 FYNNEI. The CDR3 loop is CASSEALGREQYV. Written as DNA, the CDR3 is TGTGCCAGCAGTGAAGCGCTAGGGAGGGAGCAGTACGTC.

In regard to this clone: A read error may be the cause here, since a much bigger clone is one base away. V and J are TRBV4-2 and TRBJ2-3; no definite D call. V dropped 6 bases and J dropped 3 bases, with 4 bases sitting between them. Looked up from germline, CDR1 is LGHNA and CDR2 is YNFKEQ. The CDR3 length is 11 residues. Here the CDR3 DNA reads TGTGCCAGCAGACAGACAGATACGCAGTATTTT. It specifies CASRQTDTQYF.

The sample holds a few counts of this clone. The rearrangement joins TRBV2 to TRBJ1-4; TRBD1 matches at 9 bases. V was pared by 4 bases and J by 5 bases, with 8 bases of the junction left unmatched. Germline CDR1 SNHLY, CDR2 FYNNEI. The CDR3 has 16 amino acids. This CDR3 reads CASSVDPDRGNEKLFF. DNA of the CDR3: TGTGCCAGCAGTGTCGATCCGGACAGGGGAAATGAAAAACTGTTTTTT. The whole variable domain, filled in from reference TRBV2 and TRBJ1-4, reads EPEVTQTPSHQVTQMGQEVILRCVPISNHLYFYWYRQILGQKVEFLVSFYNNEISEKSEIFDDQFSVERPDGSNFTLKIRSTKLEDSAMYFCASSVDPDRGNEKLFFGSGTQLSVL.

The chain links TRBV5-1 to TRBJ1-5, with 7 bases lining up with TRBD1. The germline V gene encodes CDR1 SGHRS and CDR2 YFSETQ. The CDR3 extends over 15 amino acids. After removal of 4 bases from V and 4 bases from J, the junction contained 8 bases not matched to a gene. CDR3 sequence (DNA): TGCGCCAGCAGCCCAGGGACAGTGGGAAATCAGCCCCAGCATTTT. This translates into CASSPGTVGNQPQHF.

V and J are TRBV5-6 and TRBJ2-5; D is ambiguous. Germline CDR1 reads SGHDT; CDR2 reads YYEEEE. V gave up 4 bases and J gave up 4 bases, with 8 bases separating them. The CDR3 extends over 12 amino acids. The CDR3 DNA sequence: TGTGCCAGCAGCCGAGGTGGAGAGACCCAGTACTTC. It yields the protein CASSRGGETQYF.

This rearrangement joins TRBV21-1 to TRBJ1-1; the table gives TRBD1 as D, unverified against the DNA. TRBV21-1 is noted as a pseudogene. The CDR3 contains 15 residues. The CDR3 is CASSNRGRQNTEAFF. CDR3 bases: TGTGCCAGCAGCAACAGGGGGCGACAGAACACTGAAGCTTTCTTT.

The chain is built from TRBV18 and TRBJ2-5; 11 bases align to TRBD2. The V gene end was trimmed by 3 bases and the J gene end by 1 base; junction bases not matched to a gene: 4. Per germline, CDR1 KGHSH and CDR2 LQKENI. This CDR3 contains 16 residues. The CDR3 DNA follows: TGTGCCAGCTCACCTACTAGCGGGAGCCCCCAAGAGACCCAGTACTTC. Protein sequence: CASSPTSGSPQETQYF.